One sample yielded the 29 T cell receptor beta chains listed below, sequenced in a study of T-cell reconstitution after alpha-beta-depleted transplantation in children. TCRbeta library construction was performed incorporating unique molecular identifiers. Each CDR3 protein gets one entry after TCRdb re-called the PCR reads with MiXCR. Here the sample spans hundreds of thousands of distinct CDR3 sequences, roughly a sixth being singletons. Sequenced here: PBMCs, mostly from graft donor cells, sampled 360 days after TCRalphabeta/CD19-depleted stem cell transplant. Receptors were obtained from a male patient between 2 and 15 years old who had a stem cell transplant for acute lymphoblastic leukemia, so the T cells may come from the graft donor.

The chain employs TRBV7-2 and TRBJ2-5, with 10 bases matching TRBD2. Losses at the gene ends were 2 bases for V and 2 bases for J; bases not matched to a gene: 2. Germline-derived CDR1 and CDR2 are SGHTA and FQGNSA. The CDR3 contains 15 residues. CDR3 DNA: TGTGCCAGCAGCTTAATGACTAGCGGGCAAGAGACCCAGTACTTC. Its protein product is CASSLMTSGQETQYF.

CDR3 DNA sequence: TGTGCCAGCGGCTGGACCTACGAGCAGTACTTC. It yields the protein CASGWTYEQYF. The genes are TRBV6-2 or TRBV6-3 and TRBJ2-7; no definite D call. Germline V lookup: CDR1 MNHEY, CDR2 SVGEGT. V lost 8 bases, J lost 2 bases, and 7 bases lay in between. The CDR3 contains 11 residues.

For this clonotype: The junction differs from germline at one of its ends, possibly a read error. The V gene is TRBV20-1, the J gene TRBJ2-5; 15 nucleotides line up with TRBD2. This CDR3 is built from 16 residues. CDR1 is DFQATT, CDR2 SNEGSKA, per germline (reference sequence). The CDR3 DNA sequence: TGCTGTGCTACGGGACTAGCGGGGGGTTACCAAGAGACCCAGTACTTC. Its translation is CCATGLAGGYQETQYF.

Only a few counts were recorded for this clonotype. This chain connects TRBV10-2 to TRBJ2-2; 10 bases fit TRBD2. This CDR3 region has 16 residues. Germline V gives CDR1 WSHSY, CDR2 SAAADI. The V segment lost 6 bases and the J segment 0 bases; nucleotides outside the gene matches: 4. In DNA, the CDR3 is TGCGCCAGCAGGGGACTAGCGATTACGAACACCGGGGAGCTGTTTTTT. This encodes CASRGLAITNTGELFF.

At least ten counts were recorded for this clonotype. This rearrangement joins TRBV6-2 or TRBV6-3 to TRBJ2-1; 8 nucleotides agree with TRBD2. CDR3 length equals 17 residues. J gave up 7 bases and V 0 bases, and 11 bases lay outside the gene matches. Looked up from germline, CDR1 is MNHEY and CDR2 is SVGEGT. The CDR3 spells CASSYSKFGGAWNEQFF. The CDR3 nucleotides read TGTGCCAGCAGTTACTCGAAGTTCGGGGGGGCCTGGAATGAGCAGTTCTTC.

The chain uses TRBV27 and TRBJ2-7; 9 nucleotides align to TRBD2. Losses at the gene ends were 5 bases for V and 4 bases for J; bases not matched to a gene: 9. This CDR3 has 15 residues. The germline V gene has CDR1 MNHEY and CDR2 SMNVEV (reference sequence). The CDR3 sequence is CASSPLAGPGYEQYF. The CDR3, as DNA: TGTGCCAGCAGTCCTCTAGCGGGACCTGGATACGAGCAGTACTTC.

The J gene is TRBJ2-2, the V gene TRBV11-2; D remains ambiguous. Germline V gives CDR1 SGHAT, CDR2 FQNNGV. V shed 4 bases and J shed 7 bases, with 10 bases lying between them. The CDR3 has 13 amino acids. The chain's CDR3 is CASSSLAGGELFF. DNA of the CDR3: TGTGCCAGCAGCTCCTTAGCCGGCGGGGAGCTGTTTTTT.

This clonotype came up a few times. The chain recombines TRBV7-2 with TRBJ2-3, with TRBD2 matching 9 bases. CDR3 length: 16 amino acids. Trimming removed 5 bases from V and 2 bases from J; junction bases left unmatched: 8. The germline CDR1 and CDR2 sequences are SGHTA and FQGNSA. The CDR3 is CASSPRLAVDTDTQYF. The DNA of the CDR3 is TGTGCCAGCAGCCCCAGACTAGCGGTCGACACAGATACGCAGTATTTT.

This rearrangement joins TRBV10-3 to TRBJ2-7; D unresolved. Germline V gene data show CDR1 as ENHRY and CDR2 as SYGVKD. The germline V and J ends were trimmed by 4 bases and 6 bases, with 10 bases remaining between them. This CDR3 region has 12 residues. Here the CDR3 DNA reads TGTGCCATCAGTGGGGCCGGGTCCGAGCAGTACTTC. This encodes CAISGAGSEQYF.

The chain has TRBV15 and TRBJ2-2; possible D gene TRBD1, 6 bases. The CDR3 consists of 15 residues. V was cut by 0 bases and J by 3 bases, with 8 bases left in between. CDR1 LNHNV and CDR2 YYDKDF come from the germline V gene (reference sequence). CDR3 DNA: TGTGCCACCAGCAGAGAGACAGGCTACACCGGGGAGCTGTTTTTT. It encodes CATSRETGYTGELFF.

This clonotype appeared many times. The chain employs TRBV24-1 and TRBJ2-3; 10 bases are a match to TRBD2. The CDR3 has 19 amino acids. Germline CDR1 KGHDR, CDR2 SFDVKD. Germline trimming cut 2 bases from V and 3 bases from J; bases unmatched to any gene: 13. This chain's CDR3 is CATSDYAGTSDRRTDTQYF. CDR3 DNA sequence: TGTGCCACCAGTGATTACGCCGGGACTAGCGATCGAAGGACAGATACGCAGTATTTT.

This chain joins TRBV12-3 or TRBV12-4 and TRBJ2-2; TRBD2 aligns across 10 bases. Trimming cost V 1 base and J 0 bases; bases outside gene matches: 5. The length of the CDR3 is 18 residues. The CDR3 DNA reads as TGTGCCAGCAGTTTAGGGCTAGCGGGAGACTCGAACACCGGGGAGCTGTTTTTT. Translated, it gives CASSLGLAGDSNTGELFF.

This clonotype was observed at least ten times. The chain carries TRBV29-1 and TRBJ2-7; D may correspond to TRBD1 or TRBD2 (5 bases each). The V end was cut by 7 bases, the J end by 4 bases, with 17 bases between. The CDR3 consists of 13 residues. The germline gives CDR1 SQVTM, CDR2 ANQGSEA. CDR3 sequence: CSARTLAGYEQYF. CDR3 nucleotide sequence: TGCAGCGCACGGACACTGGCGGGTTACGAGCAGTACTTC.

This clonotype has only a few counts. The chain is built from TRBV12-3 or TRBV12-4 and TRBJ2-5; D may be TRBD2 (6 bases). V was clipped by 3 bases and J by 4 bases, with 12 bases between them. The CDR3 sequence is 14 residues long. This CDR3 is CASSFPGVTETQYF. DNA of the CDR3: TGTGCCAGCAGTTTCCCGGGGGTTACAGAGACCCAGTACTTC.

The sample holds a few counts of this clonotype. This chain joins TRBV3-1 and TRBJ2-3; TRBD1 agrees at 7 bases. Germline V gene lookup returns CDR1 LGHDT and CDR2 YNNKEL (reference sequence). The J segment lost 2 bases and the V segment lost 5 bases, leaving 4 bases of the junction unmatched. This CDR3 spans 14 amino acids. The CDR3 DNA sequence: TGTGCCAGCAGCTATGGGACAGACACAGATACGCAGTATTTT. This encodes CASSYGTDTDTQYF.

In DNA, the CDR3 is TGCAGTGCTAGACCTAGGGGCGATGAGCAGTTCTTC. Translated: CSARPRGDEQFF. This chain connects TRBV20-1 to TRBJ2-1, with TRBD1 as a possible D gene (5 bases). Germline values: CDR1 DFQATT, CDR2 SNEGSKA (reference sequence). The CDR3 runs to 12 residues. Trimming left V 2 bases short and J 8 bases short, with 10 bases between.

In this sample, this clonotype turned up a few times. The CDR3 loop reads CASSQAATNYGYTF. The DNA of the CDR3 is TGTGCCAGCAGCCAAGCAGCGACTAACTATGGCTACACCTTC. The gene calls are TRBV3-1 and TRBJ1-2; no firm D call. The CDR3 consists of 14 residues. CDR1 LGHDT and CDR2 YNNKEL come from the germline V gene (reference sequence). With 1 base removed from V and 0 bases from J, the gap between germline ends came to 6 bases.

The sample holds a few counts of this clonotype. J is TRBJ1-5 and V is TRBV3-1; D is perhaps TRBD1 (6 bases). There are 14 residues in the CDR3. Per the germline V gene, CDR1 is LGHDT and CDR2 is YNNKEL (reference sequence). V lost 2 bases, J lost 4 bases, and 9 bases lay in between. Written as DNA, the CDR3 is TGTGCCAGCAGCCAAACAGGGAGTAATCAGCCCCAGCATTTT. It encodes CASSQTGSNQPQHF.

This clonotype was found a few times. The CDR3 here is CAISDPWTQRWGNEQFF. The CDR3 DNA is TGTGCCATCAGCGATCCTTGGACCCAAAGGTGGGGCAATGAGCAGTTCTTC. The chain carries TRBV10-3 and TRBJ2-1; no firm D call. Germline values: CDR1 ENHRY, CDR2 SYGVKD. This CDR3 spans 17 amino acids. The V end lost 6 bases, the J end lost 6 bases, and 24 bases lay between the germline ends.

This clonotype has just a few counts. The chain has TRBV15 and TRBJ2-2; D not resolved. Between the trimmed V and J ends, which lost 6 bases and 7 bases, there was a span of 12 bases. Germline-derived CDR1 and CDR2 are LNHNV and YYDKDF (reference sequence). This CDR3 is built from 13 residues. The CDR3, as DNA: TGTGCCACCAGTGAAAGGTTATTCGGGGAGCTGTTTTTT. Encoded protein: CATSERLFGELFF.

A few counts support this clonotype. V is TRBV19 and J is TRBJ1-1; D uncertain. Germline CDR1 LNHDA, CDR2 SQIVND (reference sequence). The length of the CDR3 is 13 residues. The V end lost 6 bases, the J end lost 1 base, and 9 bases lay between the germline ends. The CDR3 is CASRLRTNTEAFF. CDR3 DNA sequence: TGTGCCAGTAGACTGCGAACGAACACTGAAGCTTTCTTT.

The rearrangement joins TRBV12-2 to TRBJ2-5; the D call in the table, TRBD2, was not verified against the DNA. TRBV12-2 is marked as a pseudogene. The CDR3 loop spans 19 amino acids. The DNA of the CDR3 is TGTGCAAGTCGCTTACGGGGACTAGCGGGATTAGGGTACCAAGAGACCCAGTACTTC. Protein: CASRLRGLAGLGYQETQYF.

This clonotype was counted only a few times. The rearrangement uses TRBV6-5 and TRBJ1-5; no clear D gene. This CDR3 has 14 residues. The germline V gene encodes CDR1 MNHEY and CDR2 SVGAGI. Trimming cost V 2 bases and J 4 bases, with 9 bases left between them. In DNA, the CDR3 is TGTGCCAGCAGTTACGCGGCGGGAAATCAGCCCCAGCATTTT. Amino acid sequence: CASSYAAGNQPQHF.

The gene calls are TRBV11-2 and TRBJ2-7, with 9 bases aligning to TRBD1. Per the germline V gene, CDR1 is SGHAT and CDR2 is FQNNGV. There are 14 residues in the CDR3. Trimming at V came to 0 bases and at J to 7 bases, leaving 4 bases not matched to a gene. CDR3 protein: CASSLDSGTGEQYF. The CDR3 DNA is TGTGCCAGCAGCTTAGATTCCGGGACAGGGGAGCAGTACTTC.

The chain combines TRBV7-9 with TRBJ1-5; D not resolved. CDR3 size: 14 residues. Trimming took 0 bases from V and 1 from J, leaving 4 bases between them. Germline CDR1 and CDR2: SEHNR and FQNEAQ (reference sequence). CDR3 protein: CASSLASSNQPQHF. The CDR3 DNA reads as TGTGCCAGCAGCTTAGCATCCAGCAATCAGCCCCAGCATTTT.

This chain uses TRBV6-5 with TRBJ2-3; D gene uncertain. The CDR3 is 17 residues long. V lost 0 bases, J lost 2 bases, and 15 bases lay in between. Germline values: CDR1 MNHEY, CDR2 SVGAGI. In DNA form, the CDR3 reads TGTGCCAGCAGTTACTCGTCGCTAGTTTGGTCCACAGATACGCAGTATTTT. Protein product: CASSYSSLVWSTDTQYF.

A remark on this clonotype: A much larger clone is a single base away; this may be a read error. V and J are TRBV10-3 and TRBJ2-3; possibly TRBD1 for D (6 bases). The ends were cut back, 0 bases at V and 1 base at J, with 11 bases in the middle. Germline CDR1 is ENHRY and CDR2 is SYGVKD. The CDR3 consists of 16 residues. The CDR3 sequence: CAISESAQGRTDTQYF. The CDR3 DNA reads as TGTGCCATCAGTGAGTCAGCACAGGGCCGCACAGATACGCAGTATTTT.

The CDR3 region is CASSPHWGLGFQYF. The CDR3 DNA sequence: TGCGCCAGCAGCCCCCATTGGGGGCTCGGTTTCCAGTACTTC. The chain has TRBV5-1 and TRBJ2-7; a weak D match, TRBD1 (6 bases). Germline CDR1 SGHRS, CDR2 YFSETQ. V shed 4 bases and J shed 10 bases, with 21 bases lying between them. The CDR3 is made up of 14 amino acids.

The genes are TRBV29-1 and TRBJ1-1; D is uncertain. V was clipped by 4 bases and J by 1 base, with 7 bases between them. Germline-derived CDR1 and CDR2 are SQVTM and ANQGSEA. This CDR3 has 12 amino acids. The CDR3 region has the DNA TGCAGCGTTGGGACTTCGAACACTGAAGCTTTCTTT. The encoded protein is CSVGTSNTEAFF. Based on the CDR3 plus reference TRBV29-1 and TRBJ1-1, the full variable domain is SAVISQKPSRDICQRGTSLTIQCQVDSQVTMMFWYRQQPGQSLTLIATANQGSEATYESGFVIDKFPISRPNLTFSTLTVSNMSPEDSSIYLCSVGTSNTEAFFGQGTRLTVV.